This T cell receptor beta chain was identified in a study of cytomegalovirus exposure and HLA in healthy donors. This PCR relied on a set of 60 Vbeta primers and 13 Jbeta primers. TCRdb keeps only in-frame clones here, not all; method: immunoSEQ multiplex PCR. The sample consists of over 150,000 clones, approximately 79% of them appearing once. The CDR3 runs 15 residues. Per germline, CDR1 SGHNT and CDR2 YENEEA. Trimming took 3 bases from V and 4 from J; bases not matched to a gene: 4. Sequences were obtained from PBMCs. The sequence came from a man aged 55 to 70 in good health and CMV-seronegative. J is TRBJ2-1 and V is TRBV11-3; 9 bases are shared with TRBD2. CDR3 region: CASSFGRGGYNEQFF. DNA for the CDR3: TGTGCCAGCAGCTTTGGGCGGGGGGGATACAATGAGCAGTTCTTC.